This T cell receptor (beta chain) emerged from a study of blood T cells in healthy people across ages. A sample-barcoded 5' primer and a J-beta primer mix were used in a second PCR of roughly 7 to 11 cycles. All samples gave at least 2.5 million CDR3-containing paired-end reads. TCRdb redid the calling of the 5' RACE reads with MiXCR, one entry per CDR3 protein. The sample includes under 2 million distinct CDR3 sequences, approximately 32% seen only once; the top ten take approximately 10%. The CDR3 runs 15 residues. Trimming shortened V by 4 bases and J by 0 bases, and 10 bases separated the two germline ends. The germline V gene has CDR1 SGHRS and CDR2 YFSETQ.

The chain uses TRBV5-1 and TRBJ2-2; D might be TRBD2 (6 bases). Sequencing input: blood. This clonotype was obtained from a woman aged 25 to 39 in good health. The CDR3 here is CASSQRAANTGELFF. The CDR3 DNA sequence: TGCGCCAGCAGCCAGCGGGCAGCGAACACCGGGGAGCTGTTTTTT. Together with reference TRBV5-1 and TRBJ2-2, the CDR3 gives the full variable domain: KAGVTQTPRYLIKTRGQQVTLSCSPISGHRSVSWYQQTPGQGLQFLFEYFSETQRNKGNFPGRFSGRQFSNSRSEMNVSTLELGDSALYLCASSQRAANTGELFFGEGSRLTVL.